The 22 T cell receptor beta chains reported below all come from one sample, sequenced in a study of technical replicates of blood from several donors listed by TCRdb under 2017. The method was the immunoSEQ multiplex PCR assay. TCRdb retrieved this table from immuneACCESS and kept in-frame rearrangements only. Not all clones are present; in checked studies, unresolved V genes account for under half, and no reason is known for the remainder. The sample yields 55,000 to 70,000 clones; 70% to 90% were counted once. Approximately 5.4% of the sample is in the top ten clones. The sample consisted of PBMCs. The receptors come from a human donor in good health. Some clones in this sample may be carry-over from other donors' samples.

This clone was counted a few times. The rearrangement uses TRBV5-5 and TRBJ1-5; D ambiguous. Germline CDR1 is SGHKS and CDR2 is YYEKEE (reference sequence). This CDR3 has 14 amino acids. Between the trimmed V and J ends, which lost 1 base and 0 bases, there was a span of 5 bases. The CDR3 reads CASSLINSNQPQHF. CDR3 nucleotides: TGTGCCAGCAGCTTGATCAATAGCAATCAGCCCCAGCATTTT.

The chain couples TRBV7-3 to TRBJ2-3; 8 bases fit TRBD2. The trim removed 5 bases at V and 7 bases at J, leaving 11 bases unmatched. The CDR3 has 15 amino acids. CDR1 is SGHTA and CDR2 is FQGTGA in the germline V gene. The CDR3 here is CASSLQAGVSNTQYF. Here the CDR3 DNA reads TGTGCCAGCAGCCTCCAAGCGGGAGTATCGAATACGCAGTATTTT.

This chain uses TRBV9 with TRBJ2-7; TRBD2 aligns across 8 bases. The CDR3 totals 16 residues. The ends lost 4 bases at V and 5 bases at J; junction bases unmatched: 14. From germline, CDR1 is SGDLS and CDR2 YYNGEE. The CDR3 reads CASSREGSGVVNEQYF. The CDR3 DNA is TGTGCCAGCAGCCGTGAGGGTAGCGGGGTTGTGAACGAGCAGTACTTC.

V usage is TRBV5-6 and J usage is TRBJ2-7; possibly TRBD1 for D (5 bases). The CDR3 is made up of 13 amino acids. Germline-derived CDR1 and CDR2 are SGHDT and YYEEEE. Trimming pared 4 bases from V and 2 bases from J, leaving 10 bases between. The CDR3 DNA is TGTGCCAGCAGCCCCAGGGTTGCCTACGAGCAGTACTTC. The encoded protein is CASSPRVAYEQYF. The full variable domain, its missing parts supplied by reference TRBV5-6 and TRBJ2-7, is DAGVTQSPTHLIKTRGQQVTLRCSPKSGHDTVSWYQQALGQGPQFIFQYYEEEERQRGNFPDRFSGHQFPNYSSELNVNALLLGDSALYLCASSPRVAYEQYFGPGTRLTVT.

This clone was detected a few times. The gene calls are TRBV29-1 and TRBJ1-1; 7 bases line up with TRBD1. Germline-derived CDR1 and CDR2 are SQVTM and ANQGSEA. V was pared by 8 bases and J by 0 bases, with 9 bases of the junction left unmatched. The CDR3 contains 14 residues. CDR3 DNA: TGCAGCTCACGACAGGGACCCCTGAACACTGAAGCTTTCTTT. This encodes CSSRQGPLNTEAFF.

V is TRBV4-1 and J is TRBJ2-2; 8 nucleotides agree with TRBD2. Germline lookup yields CDR1 MGHRA and CDR2 YSYEKL. This CDR3 has 16 amino acids. Trimming took 4 bases from V and 5 from J; bases not matched to a gene: 9. The CDR3 sequence is CASSPSGGAGTGELFF. CDR3 nucleotide sequence: TGCGCCAGCAGCCCAAGCGGGGGAGCGGGAACCGGGGAGCTGTTTTTT.

The chain joins TRBV19 to TRBJ2-7, with a tentative D call TRBD2 (6 bases). CDR1 and CDR2 from the germline V gene are LNHDA and SQIVND (reference sequence). Between the trimmed V and J ends, which lost 9 bases and 0 bases, there was a span of 15 bases. The CDR3 extends over 14 amino acids. The CDR3: CASSTAGSSYEQYF. The CDR3 nucleotides are TGTGCCAGCTCTACCGCGGGGAGCTCCTACGAGCAGTACTTC. The full variable domain, completed using reference TRBV19 and TRBJ2-7, is DGGITQSPKYLFRKEGQNVTLSCEQNLNHDAMYWYRQDPGQGLRLIYYSQIVNDFQKGDIAEGYSVSREKKESFPLTVTSAQKNPTAFYLCASSTAGSSYEQYFGPGTRLTVT.

The CDR3 reads CASSPSQGAIEKLFF. DNA of the CDR3: TGTGCCAGCTCACCTTCACAGGGGGCGATTGAAAAACTGTTTTTT. The rearrangement joins TRBV18 to TRBJ1-4; TRBD1 agrees at 9 bases. Germline V gene lookup returns CDR1 KGHSH and CDR2 LQKENI. The CDR3 runs 15 residues. Trimming took 3 bases from V and 7 from J; bases not matched to a gene: 6.

In this sample, this clone turned up a few times. V usage is TRBV5-5 and J usage is TRBJ2-3; 8 bases map to TRBD1. The CDR3 spans 16 residues. V shed 2 bases and J 0 bases; nucleotides not matched to a gene: 5. CDR1 is SGHKS and CDR2 is YYEKEE in the germline V gene (reference sequence). The CDR3 region has the DNA TGTGCCAGCAGCTTTACCGGGACAGGCAGCACAGATACGCAGTATTTT. This translates into CASSFTGTGSTDTQYF.

The DNA for the CDR3 is TGTGCCAGCAGCTTAACGACTACCATCTACTACGAGCAGTACTTC. Translated, it gives CASSLTTTIYYEQYF. The chain employs TRBV7-2 and TRBJ2-7, with D possibly matching TRBD2 (5 bases). From germline, CDR1 is SGHTA and CDR2 FQGNSA. The length of the CDR3 is 15 residues. V was trimmed by 2 bases and J by 3 bases, leaving 14 bases between them. The complete variable domain, with remaining parts taken from reference TRBV7-2 and TRBJ2-7, reads GAGVSQSPSNKVTEKGKDVELRCDPISGHTALYWYRQSLGQGLEFLIYFQGNSAPDKSGLPSDRFSAERTGGSVSTLTIQRTQQEDSAVYLCASSLTTTIYYEQYFGPGTRLTVT.

CDR3 in DNA: TGCGCCAGCAGCTTGGGCCTCGGACAGGGCCAAGAGACCCAGTACTTC. Translating it yields CASSLGLGQGQETQYF. This chain links TRBV5-1 with TRBJ2-5; TRBD1 agrees at 8 bases. Germline assignment: CDR1 SGHRS and CDR2 YFSETQ. The CDR3 is 16 amino acids. With V trimmed by 0 bases and J by 1 base, 5 bases remained unmatched.

CDR3 protein: CANNGPSPGEYNEQFF. In nucleotides, the CDR3 is TGTGCCAACAATGGACCTAGCCCGGGAGAGTACAATGAGCAGTTCTTC. This chain links TRBV7-9 with TRBJ2-1; D is possibly TRBD2 (6 bases). Trimming stripped 10 bases from V and 4 bases from J, with 23 bases between. The CDR3 totals 16 residues. Looked up from germline, CDR1 is SEHNR and CDR2 is FQNEAQ (reference sequence).

The chain has TRBV6-5 and TRBJ2-7; possible D gene TRBD1, 5 bases. Germline V lookup: CDR1 MNHEY, CDR2 SVGAGI. V lost 4 bases to trimming and J lost 0 bases, with 7 bases between them. This CDR3 contains 13 residues. The CDR3 nucleotides are TGTGCCAGCAGTTTGACAGTCTCCTACGAGCAGTACTTC. It encodes CASSLTVSYEQYF.

The rearrangement joins TRBV11-1 to TRBJ1-4, with D uncertain. The CDR3 runs to 14 residues. V was clipped by 6 bases and J by 8 bases, with 16 bases between them. Germline CDR1 reads SGHAT; CDR2 reads FQDESV (reference sequence). CDR3 nucleotides: TGTGCCAGCAGAGCCGGAGGGTGTGGGGAAAAACTGTTTTTT. Protein product: CASRAGGCGEKLFF. The variable domain in full, with the rest retrieved from reference TRBV11-1 and TRBJ1-4, is EAEVAQSPRYKITEKSQAVAFWCDPISGHATLYWYRQILGQGPELLVQFQDESVVDDSQLPKDRFSAERLKGVDSTLKIQPAELGDSAMYLCASRAGGCGEKLFFGSGTQLSVL.

The chain employs TRBV9 and TRBJ1-5, with 8 bases fitting TRBD1. Germline lookup yields CDR1 SGDLS and CDR2 YYNGEE. The CDR3 runs to 14 residues. Trimming removed 4 bases from V and 5 bases from J; junction bases left unmatched: 5. The CDR3 sequence: CASSYGQGDQPQHF. In DNA form, the CDR3 reads TGTGCCAGCAGCTATGGACAGGGTGATCAGCCCCAGCATTTT.

This clone was found a few times. This chain joins TRBV7-9 and TRBJ2-1; TRBD2 matches at 8 bases. The CDR3 contains 16 residues. Germline lookup yields CDR1 SEHNR and CDR2 FQNEAQ (reference sequence). V gave up 3 bases and J gave up 7 bases; unmatched junction bases: 11. The CDR3 DNA reads TGTGCCAGCAGCTTCATGTTAGCGGGACCCGAGAATGAGCAGTTCTTC. It yields the protein CASSFMLAGPENEQFF.

This rearrangement joins TRBV7-9 to TRBJ2-7; 11 positions agree with TRBD2. The CDR3 has 18 amino acids. With V trimmed by 1 base and J by 2 bases, 10 bases remained unmatched. Germline CDR1 is SEHNR and CDR2 is FQNEAQ (reference sequence). CDR3 sequence reads: CASSLGWSTSGETYEQYF. The CDR3 DNA reads as TGTGCCAGCAGCTTAGGATGGTCGACTAGCGGGGAAACCTACGAGCAGTACTTC.

V is TRBV7-2 and J is TRBJ1-1; 9 bases map to TRBD1. Germline CDR1 SGHTA, CDR2 FQGNSA. J lost 6 bases, V lost 4 bases, and 6 bases had no gene match. There are 14 residues in the CDR3. The CDR3 nucleotides read TGTGCCAGCAGCTCGCCGGGACAGGGTCCTGAAGCTTTCTTT. Its protein product is CASSSPGQGPEAFF.

The V call is TRBV6-5, the J call TRBJ2-5, with no clear D. CDR3 size: 13 residues. V was shortened by 2 bases and J by 5 bases, with 9 bases between the two germline ends. Germline loops: CDR1 MNHEY, CDR2 SVGAGI. CDR3 in amino acids: CASSYTAGETQYF. DNA for the CDR3: TGTGCCAGCAGTTACACAGCTGGGGAGACCCAGTACTTC.

The V gene is TRBV25-1, the J gene TRBJ2-7; a possible D gene is TRBD1 (8 bases). CDR3 length: 18 amino acids. V gave up 1 base and J gave up 5 bases, with 24 bases separating them. Germline V gene data show CDR1 as MGHDK and CDR2 as SYGVNS. The CDR3 here is CASSEWQGAGDRFDEQYF. The CDR3 DNA reads TGTGCCAGCAGTGAATGGCAGGGGGCGGGAGATCGTTTCGACGAGCAGTACTTC.

V gene TRBV5-8 combines with J gene TRBJ2-3; 7 nucleotides agree with TRBD2. This CDR3 has 18 amino acids. Per the germline V gene, CDR1 is SGHTS and CDR2 is YDEGEE. V gave up 0 bases and J gave up 0 bases; unmatched junction bases: 10. The CDR3, as DNA: TGTGCCAGCAGCTTGGGATCTTTCGGCGGGAGAAGCACAGATACGCAGTATTTT. This sequence encodes CASSLGSFGGRSTDTQYF.

The chain uses TRBV19 and TRBJ2-7; weak D call: TRBD1 (5 bases). This CDR3 is built from 11 residues. Deletions cut 5 bases from V and 5 bases from J, with 7 bases between. Germline CDR1 and CDR2: LNHDA and SQIVND (reference sequence). The CDR3 is CASSVRDEQYF. The CDR3 DNA reads TGTGCCAGTAGTGTCAGGGACGAGCAGTACTTC.